A selection of T cell receptor beta chains follows, all from one sample in a study of blood T cell repertoires in COVID-19. Clones were sequenced by immunoSEQ multiplex PCR, and TCRdb holds only the in-frame ones, with some missing. Of 100,000 to 150,000 clones listed, more than 75% were seen once; the top ten hold 9.5% to 12%. Sequencing used peripheral blood. The receptors shown here come from a woman between 65 and 79 years old with COVID-19, enrolled during active disease. CDR3s include the opening cysteine and the closing phenylalanine or tryptophan. D genes are given only for firm matches. Clone size is not always given. Where it is, it says once, few, many or a class for expanded clones.

clone size,J gene,D gene,V gene,CDR3 DNA,CDR3 protein
once,TRBJ2-1,TRBD2,TRBV9,TGTGCCAGCAGCGGTAACAGACTAGCGGGGGGGTTTAGCTCCTACAATGAGCAGTTCTTC,CASSGNRLAGGFSSYNEQFF
NA,TRBJ2-3,TRBD2,TRBV6-5,TGTGCCAGCAGTTACAGGAGCGGGGGAGTCACAGATACGCAGTATTTT,CASSYRSGGVTDTQYF
few,TRBJ2-7,TRBD1,TRBV27,TGTGCCAGCAGTCGTATCAGGGGGAGCTCCTACGAGCAGTACTTC,CASSRIRGSSYEQYF
NA,TRBJ1-1,NA,TRBV6-6,TGTGCCAGCAGGCCTCAGGAGAACACTGAAGCTTTCTTT,CASRPQENTEAFF
NA,TRBJ1-2,NA,TRBV6-5,TGTGCCAGCAGGGCCGTGCAGGGGTCCTATGGCTACACCTTC,CASRAVQGSYGYTF
NA,TRBJ2-3,TRBD2,TRBV5-4,TGTGCCAGCAGTTTCGGGGGGTTCGCAGATACGCAGTATTTT,CASSFGGFADTQYF
NA,TRBJ2-4,NA,TRBV10-2,TGCGCCAGCAGTGAGGGGGCTCTGGGTCCCCACATTCAGTACTTC,CASSEGALGPHIQYF
once,TRBJ1-6,NA,TRBV6-5,TGTGCCAGCAGTTACTGGCGGGGCGGATCTAATTCACCCCTCCACTTT,CASSYWRGGSNSPLHF
NA,TRBJ2-7,NA,TRBV3-1/TRBV3-2,TGTGCCAGCAGCCCCAAGGGTAAGGGGACCTACGAGCAGTACTTC,CASSPKGKGTYEQYF
NA,TRBJ1-2,NA,TRBV30,TGTGCCTGGAGCTGGGGCCCGGGCTACACCTTC,CAWSWGPGYTF
NA,TRBJ2-1,TRBD2,TRBV7-2,TGTGCCAGCACCGCTAGCGGGGGGGCCAAGCGCTCCTACAATGAGCAGTTCTTC,CASTASGGAKRSYNEQFF
NA,TRBJ2-1,TRBD2,TRBV10-3,TGTGCCATCAGCCGCGATAATAGCGGGGGGGACAATGAGCAGTTCTTC,CAISRDNSGGDNEQFF
NA,TRBJ2-1,NA,TRBV7-2,TGTGCCAGCAGTCGTCTCCAGGTGAGGGATGAGCAGTTCTTC,CASSRLQVRDEQFF
once,TRBJ2-2,NA,TRBV13,TGTGCCAGCAGCTTAGGCAGGGGGGAGCTGTTTTTT,CASSLGRGELFF
NA,TRBJ2-5,TRBD2,TRBV2,TGTGCCAGCTCAGACCCGAGACGGGGGGGCGGAGAGACCCAGTACTTC,CASSDPRRGGGETQYF
NA,TRBJ1-1,NA,TRBV7-9,TGTGCCAGCAGCTTAGCCTCGGCAGGCAGTGAAGCTTTCTTT,CASSLASAGSEAFF
NA,TRBJ2-7,NA,TRBV29-1,TGCAGCGTCGCAAACCTGGGGACACTCTGGGAGCAGTACTTC,CSVANLGTLWEQYF
NA,TRBJ2-2,TRBD1,TRBV2,TGTGCCAGCAGTGAGACAGGGCTTGGGCTGTTTTTT,CASSETGLGLFF
NA,TRBJ2-2,TRBD1,TRBV28,TGTGCCGTACTACAGGGGGCCTCCGGGGAGCTGTTTTTT,CAVLQGASGELFF
NA,TRBJ2-2,NA,TRBV15,TGTGCCACCAGCAGAGATTCGACTAGGAACACCGGGGAGCTGTTTTTT,CATSRDSTRNTGELFF
NA,TRBJ1-2,NA,TRBV28,TGTGCCAGCAGTAGAACGGCGGGCTATGGCTACACCTTC,CASSRTAGYGYTF
NA,TRBJ1-6,NA,TRBV6-5,TGTGCCAGCAGTTACCGGGGGAATAATTCACCCCTCCACTTT,CASSYRGNNSPLHF
NA,TRBJ1-1,NA,TRBV28,TGTGCCAGCAAACGGTGGAACACTGAAGCTTTCTTT,CASKRWNTEAFF
NA,TRBJ1-2,TRBD1,TRBV6-1,TGTGCCAGCAGTGAAGGGAGACAGGGGGGACGGTACTATGGCTACACCTTC,CASSEGRQGGRYYGYTF
once,TRBJ2-7,TRBD1,TRBV29-1,TGCAGCGTTGAATGGGGACAGGGCTACGAGCAGTACTTC,CSVEWGQGYEQYF
NA,TRBJ2-1,NA,TRBV5-1,TGCGCCAGCAGCTCTCGGGGGGCCCCCTACAATGAGCAGTTCTTC,CASSSRGAPYNEQFF
NA,TRBJ1-4,NA,TRBV5-8,TGTGCCAGCACCAGATACGGAGCTAGTGAAAAACTGTTTTTT,CASTRYGASEKLFF
NA,TRBJ2-7,NA,TRBV18,TGTGCCAGCTCACCGGCGGGAGAGCAGTACTTC,CASSPAGEQYF
NA,TRBJ1-4,NA,TRBV6-5,TGTGCCAGCAGGCGCGGGGCAACTAATGAAAAACTGTTTTTT,CASRRGATNEKLFF
NA,TRBJ1-5,TRBD1,TRBV19,TGTGCCAGTAGTATAGAGGGACAGGGGGCGATTCAGCCCCAGCATTTT,CASSIEGQGAIQPQHF
NA,TRBJ2-7,NA,TRBV27,TGTGCCAGCAGCTTCTTCGGCGGTTTAAACTACGAGCAGTACTTC,CASSFFGGLNYEQYF
NA,TRBJ2-1,TRBD2,TRBV5-1,TGCGCCAGCAGCTTGGGAGCGGGGAGCTACAATGAGCAGTTCTTC,CASSLGAGSYNEQFF
NA,TRBJ2-1,TRBD2,TRBV4-2,TGTGCCAGCAGCCAAGATTGGCTAGCGGGGAACAATGAGCAGTTCTTC,CASSQDWLAGNNEQFF
NA,TRBJ2-7,TRBD1,TRBV9,TGTGCCAGCAGCGGGGACAGGGTGAAAGAGCAGTACTTC,CASSGDRVKEQYF
NA,TRBJ1-1,NA,TRBV12-3/TRBV12-4,TGTGCCAGCAGTTTGGGGGGTCCTTCCGAAGCTTTCTTT,CASSLGGPSEAFF